The entry below gives a single T cell receptor (beta chain) sequence along with its context. These data are taken from a study of blood T cell repertoires in COVID-19. Allocation to cohorts depended on clinical history reported by the participants. Per the study methods: Nucleated cell number was recorded as an estimate derived from reference gene primer amplification. Assay: immunoSEQ multiplex PCR; the TCRdb copy retains only in-frame clones and omits some. Clonal size and the V and J genes are those of that table, whereas D and trimming came from the DNA. The sample consists of some 300,000 clones, roughly 88% of them appearing once. J was trimmed by 3 bases and V by 3 bases; bases with no gene match: 8. The CDR3 is 15 amino acids. Germline CDR1 and CDR2: DFQATT and SNEGSKA (reference sequence).

Sequencing input: PBMCs or T cells enriched from blood (not recorded which). The chain carries TRBV20-1 and TRBJ1-5, with 7 bases matching TRBD1. This clonotype was obtained from a woman aged 30 to 39 who had recovered from COVID-19. Here the CDR3 DNA reads TGCAGTGCTAGTTCAGGACAGGCCTCCAATCAGCCCCAGCATTTT. Translating gives CSASSGQASNQPQHF.